These T cell receptor beta chains were read from a single sample in a study of T cells in Graves' hyperthyroidism and ophthalmopathy. TCRdb ran MiXCR on the multiplex PCR reads and lists one entry per CDR3 protein. The profile shows fewer than 750,000 distinct CDR3 sequences, roughly 15% of them singletons. The sequenced sample consisted of blood. All receptors derive from a woman aged 45-65 years with Graves' ophthalmopathy. Each CDR3 is given without its conserved first and last residue. The order of the fields is V gene, D gene, J gene, CDR3 length, CDR3 protein. The D gene is left open where the match is weak.

>TRBV14|TRBD1|TRBJ2-7|12
ASSRNRGFYEQY
>TRBV5-1|-|TRBJ2-1|16
ASNRKGPGGHSYNEQF
>TRBV2|-|TRBJ2-3|13
ASSVIAASTDTQY
>TRBV7-6|TRBD2|TRBJ2-1|12
ASSLLGPGGEQF
>TRBV6-2/TRBV6-3|-|TRBJ1-5|15
ASSYFSSQYSNQPQH
>TRBV27|-|TRBJ2-7|13
ASSPLRDTPYEQY
>TRBV7-8|TRBD2|TRBJ2-3|15
ASSTRRLAGSTDTQY
>TRBV12-3/TRBV12-4|TRBD1|TRBJ1-1|13
ASSWPGQGYTEAF
>TRBV9|TRBD2|TRBJ2-1|13
ASSVQLAGYNEQF
>TRBV4-3|TRBD2|TRBJ2-3|15
ASSHGSASGSTDTQY
>TRBV6-2/TRBV6-3|TRBD1|TRBJ1-1|10
ASRTGYTEAF
>TRBV9|-|TRBJ2-1|13
ASSGAGSRYNEQF
>TRBV12-5|-|TRBJ2-4|11
ASGLGTGDIQY
>TRBV3-1|-|TRBJ2-7|14
ASSQGVLQGHYEQY
>TRBV4-1|TRBD2|TRBJ2-2|12
ASNPAGLAGELF
>TRBV5-1|-|TRBJ2-5|11
ASSAIIQETQY
>TRBV28|-|TRBJ2-7|9
ATVGAYEQY
>TRBV7-2|-|TRBJ2-7|11
ASSRSSVYEQY
>TRBV12-3/TRBV12-4|-|TRBJ1-2|13
ASSLAGSTNYGYT
>TRBV27|TRBD2|TRBJ2-4|14
ASSLGLAGLKNIQY
>TRBV4-2|-|TRBJ2-1|10
ASSPRLNEQF
>TRBV10-3|-|TRBJ2-7|12
AISLSQPGYEQY